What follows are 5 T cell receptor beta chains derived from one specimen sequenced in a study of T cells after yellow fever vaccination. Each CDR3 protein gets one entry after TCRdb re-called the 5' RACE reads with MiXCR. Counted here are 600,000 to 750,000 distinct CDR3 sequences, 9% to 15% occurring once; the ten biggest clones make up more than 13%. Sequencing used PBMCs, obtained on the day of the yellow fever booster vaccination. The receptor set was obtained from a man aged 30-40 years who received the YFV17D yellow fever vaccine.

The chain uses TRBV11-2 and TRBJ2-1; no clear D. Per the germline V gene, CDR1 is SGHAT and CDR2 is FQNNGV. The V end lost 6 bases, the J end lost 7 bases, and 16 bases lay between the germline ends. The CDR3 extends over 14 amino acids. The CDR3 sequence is CASSSGRSRNEQFF. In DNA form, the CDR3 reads TGTGCCAGCAGTTCTGGACGCTCGAGGAATGAGCAGTTCTTC.

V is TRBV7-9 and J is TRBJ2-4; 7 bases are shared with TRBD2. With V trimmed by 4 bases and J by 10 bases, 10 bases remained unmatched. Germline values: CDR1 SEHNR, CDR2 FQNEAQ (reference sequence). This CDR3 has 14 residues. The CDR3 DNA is TGTGCCAGCAGCTATCCGGGACTATCCGATATTCAGTACTTC. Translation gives CASSYPGLSDIQYF.

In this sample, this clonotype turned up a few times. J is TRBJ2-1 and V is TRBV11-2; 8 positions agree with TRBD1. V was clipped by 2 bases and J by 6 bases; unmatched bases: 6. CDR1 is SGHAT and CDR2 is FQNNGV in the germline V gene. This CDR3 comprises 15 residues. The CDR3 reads CASSLKTGALNEQFF. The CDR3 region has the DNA TGTGCCAGCAGCTTAAAGACAGGGGCTCTCAATGAGCAGTTCTTC.

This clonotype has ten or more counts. The CDR3 here is CASSLHPGTLAPTQYF. The CDR3 DNA reads as TGTGCCAGCAGCCTCCACCCTGGGACCCTCGCCCCTACGCAGTATTTT. The chain couples TRBV11-2 to TRBJ2-3; either TRBD1 or TRBD2 may supply D (5 bases each). Germline CDR1 and CDR2: SGHAT and FQNNGV. V gave up 5 bases and J gave up 8 bases, with 23 bases separating them. CDR3 length: 16 amino acids.

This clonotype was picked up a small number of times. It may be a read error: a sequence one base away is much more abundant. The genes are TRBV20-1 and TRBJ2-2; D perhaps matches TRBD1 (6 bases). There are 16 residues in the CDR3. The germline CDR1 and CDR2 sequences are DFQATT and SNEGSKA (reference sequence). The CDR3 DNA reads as TGCTGTGCTATGACCCCCCCGGGACATAACACCGGGGAGCTGTTTTTT. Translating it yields CCAMTPPGHNTGELFF.